The 27 T cell receptor beta chains listed next were all sequenced from one sample in a study of response to subunit inactivated influenza vaccine. From the RT-PCR reads, TCRdb called clonotypes with MiXCR, one entry per CDR3 protein. The sample records more than 700,000 distinct CDR3 sequences, approximately 22% being singletons. Sequenced material: PBMCs from blood, taken around 5 days after vaccination. These receptors all come from a man aged 50 to 59 who received an inactivated influenza vaccine.

The V and J genes are TRBV12-3 or TRBV12-4 and TRBJ2-3, with no clear D. V lost 3 bases, J lost 0 bases, and 7 bases lay in between. The CDR3 runs to 14 residues. This CDR3 reads CASSFVPSTDTQYF. As DNA, the CDR3 is TGTGCCAGCAGTTTCGTACCGAGCACAGATACGCAGTATTTT.

V and J are TRBV20-1 and TRBJ1-2, with 9 positions matching TRBD1. Germline V gives CDR1 DFQATT, CDR2 SNEGSKA (reference sequence). Losses at the gene ends were 6 bases for V and 3 bases for J; bases not matched to a gene: 8. The CDR3 runs 14 residues. In DNA form, the CDR3 reads TGCAGTGCCTACAGGACAGGGGCGCACTATGGCTACACCTTC. Encoded protein: CSAYRTGAHYGYTF.

The V gene is TRBV29-1, the J gene TRBJ2-3; tentatively, D is TRBD1 or TRBD2 (5 bases each). V was shortened by 6 bases and J by 6 bases, with 22 bases between the two germline ends. The CDR3 extends over 15 amino acids. Looked up from germline, CDR1 is SQVTM and CDR2 is ANQGSEA. CDR3 in DNA: TGCAGCGTGATAGCAATGGAAGGGGCGGGTGATACGCAGTATTTT. This translates into CSVIAMEGAGDTQYF.

The CDR3 sequence: CASSSPATGPYGETQYF. CDR3 bases: TGCGCCAGCAGCTCGCCGGCTACCGGGCCCTACGGAGAGACCCAGTACTTC. The gene calls are TRBV5-1 and TRBJ2-5; D gene ambiguous. Germline CDR1 reads SGHRS; CDR2 reads YFSETQ. Deletions cut 3 bases from V and 4 bases from J, with 22 bases between. The CDR3 spans 17 residues.

The genes are TRBV15 and TRBJ2-1, with 9 bases identical to TRBD2. The V and J ends lost 3 bases and 9 bases, in that order; junction bases with no gene match: 12. Germline CDR1 reads LNHNV; CDR2 reads YYDKDF (reference sequence). CDR3 length: 16 amino acids. CDR3 coding DNA: TGTGCCACCAGCAGCCTCCGTTCTAGCGGGAAGGGTGAGCAGTTCTTC. Protein product: CATSSLRSSGKGEQFF.

This clonotype was seen only a few times. V is TRBV7-6 and J is TRBJ2-1; D is possibly TRBD2 (6 bases). The CDR3 totals 15 residues. Trimming removed 2 bases at V and 3 bases at J, with 11 bases between. The germline V gene encodes CDR1 SGHVS and CDR2 FNYEAQ. CDR3 loop: CASSLRAGRYNEQFF. The DNA for the CDR3 is TGTGCCAGCAGCTTAAGGGCGGGACGCTACAATGAGCAGTTCTTC.

The V call is TRBV29-1, the J call TRBJ1-1; no reliable D call. Germline CDR1 is SQVTM and CDR2 is ANQGSEA. The length of the CDR3 is 11 residues. Trimming stripped 5 bases from V and 7 bases from J, with 11 bases between. The CDR3 coding sequence is TGCAGCGTTCCCCGGACCTTTGAAGCTTTCTTT. This gives the protein CSVPRTFEAFF.

This clonotype has more than one count but fewer than ten. J is TRBJ2-1 and V is TRBV4-2, with TRBD2 matching over 13 bases. The V gene's germline CDR1 is LGHNA and CDR2 YNFKEQ. J lost 7 bases, V lost 0 bases, and 3 bases had no gene match. This CDR3 spans 16 amino acids. CDR3 DNA sequence: TGTGCCAGCAGCCAAGATGGACTAGCGGGAGTAAATGAGCAGTTCTTC. Translation: CASSQDGLAGVNEQFF.

V usage is TRBV6-1 and J usage is TRBJ2-7; TRBD1 aligns across 7 bases. There are 14 residues in the CDR3. V lost 6 bases, J lost 1 base, and 6 bases stayed unmatched. Germline assignment: CDR1 MNHNS and CDR2 SASEGT. The CDR3: CASRLATGSYEQYF. The CDR3 DNA is TGTGCCAGCAGACTTGCGACAGGGTCCTACGAGCAGTACTTC.

J is TRBJ2-1 and V is TRBV3-1; the D gene is possibly TRBD2 (7 bases). The germline V gene encodes CDR1 LGHDT and CDR2 YNNKEL (reference sequence). The CDR3 contains 16 residues. The V end lost 1 base, the J end lost 6 bases, and 16 bases lay between the germline ends. The CDR3 here is CASSQGTGGPPNEQFF. The CDR3 DNA is TGTGCCAGCAGCCAAGGAACCGGGGGGCCCCCCAATGAGCAGTTCTTC.

In this sample, this clonotype turned up many times. This chain joins TRBV28 and TRBJ1-1; D unresolved. The CDR3 consists of 11 residues. V gave up 6 bases and J gave up 2 bases, with 4 bases separating them. Germline CDR1 MDHEN, CDR2 SYDVKM. The CDR3 reads CASSPNTEAFF. The DNA of the CDR3 is TGTGCCAGCAGCCCCAACACTGAAGCTTTCTTT. The entire variable domain, with the rest obtained from reference TRBV28 and TRBJ1-1, is as follows: DVKVTQSSRYLVKRTGEKVFLECVQDMDHENMFWYRQDPGLGLRLIYFSYDVKMKEKGDIPEGYSVSREKKERFSLILESASTNQTSMYLCASSPNTEAFFGQGTRLTVV.

Only a few counts were recorded for this clonotype. The chain uses TRBV5-1 and TRBJ2-1; 8 positions agree with TRBD1. V was clipped by 4 bases and J by 1 base; unmatched bases: 4. Germline lookup yields CDR1 SGHRS and CDR2 YFSETQ. The CDR3 totals 15 residues. CDR3 amino acids: CASSQGQESYNEQFF. CDR3 bases: TGCGCCAGCAGCCAGGGACAGGAATCCTACAATGAGCAGTTCTTC.

The chain uses TRBV5-1 and TRBJ2-1, with TRBD1 matching over 9 bases. CDR3 length: 16 amino acids. The V segment lost 2 bases and the J segment 5 bases; nucleotides outside the gene matches: 8. CDR1 is SGHRS and CDR2 is YFSETQ in the germline V gene. CDR3 coding DNA: TGCGCCAGCAGCTTCGGACGGACAGGGGTCCACAATGAGCAGTTCTTC. Its protein is CASSFGRTGVHNEQFF.

The gene calls are TRBV2 and TRBJ2-2; a possible D gene is TRBD1 (6 bases). The V gene's germline CDR1 is SNHLY and CDR2 FYNNEI. Trimming removed 10 bases from V and 1 base from J, with 16 bases in between. The CDR3 length is 15 residues. CDR3 amino acids: CAIQPHRENTGELFF. The CDR3, as DNA: TGTGCCATCCAACCTCACAGGGAGAACACCGGGGAGCTGTTTTTT. Full variable domain (rest looked up from reference TRBV2 and TRBJ2-2): EPEVTQTPSHQVTQMGQEVILRCVPISNHLYFYWYRQILGQKVEFLVSFYNNEISEKSEIFDDQFSVERPDGSNFTLKIRSTKLEDSAMYFCAIQPHRENTGELFFGEGSRLTVL.

The rearrangement links TRBV2 to TRBJ1-1, with D maybe TRBD1 (5 bases). V shed 4 bases and J shed 1 base, with 19 bases lying between them. Germline V gene sequence: CDR1 SNHLY, CDR2 FYNNEI. The CDR3 has 17 amino acids. DNA of the CDR3: TGTGCCAGCAGTGTAATAGTATCGGGACCGGGGAACACTGAAGCTTTCTTT. Amino acid sequence: CASSVIVSGPGNTEAFF.

This clonotype was picked up a small number of times. The CDR3 here is CSARDSPSRQGANQPQHF. The CDR3 nucleotides read TGCAGTGCTAGAGATTCTCCGTCGAGACAGGGGGCGAATCAGCCCCAGCATTTT. The genes are TRBV20-1 and TRBJ1-5, with 10 bases fitting TRBD1. The germline gives CDR1 DFQATT, CDR2 SNEGSKA (reference sequence). The V segment lost 0 bases and the J segment 4 bases; nucleotides outside the gene matches: 12. This CDR3 has 18 residues.

The sample holds many counts of this clonotype. The V gene is TRBV20-1, the J gene TRBJ1-5; 7 bases align to TRBD1. This CDR3 contains 15 residues. Germline-derived CDR1 and CDR2 are DFQATT and SNEGSKA (reference sequence). V gave up 4 bases and J gave up 2 bases; unmatched junction bases: 8. The CDR3 coding sequence is TGCAGTGCTACGCTCGAGGGGGCTGGCAATCAGCCCCAGCATTTT. As protein: CSATLEGAGNQPQHF.

In its sample, this clonotype was seen a few times. The chain recombines TRBV7-9 with TRBJ1-2; 7 bases map to TRBD1. After removal of 5 bases from V and 3 bases from J, the junction contained 9 bases not matched to a gene. The CDR3 runs to 15 residues. Germline V gene sequence: CDR1 SEHNR, CDR2 FQNEAQ (reference sequence). CDR3 amino acids: CASSVGTASYYGYTF. The CDR3 bases are TGTGCCAGCAGCGTGGGGACAGCGTCCTACTATGGCTACACCTTC. Full variable domain (remainder filled in from reference TRBV7-9 and TRBJ1-2): DTGVSQNPRHKITKRGQNVTFRCDPISEHNRLYWYRQTLGQGPEFLTYFQNEAQLEKSRLLSDRFSAERPKGSFSTLEIQRTEQGDSAMYLCASSVGTASYYGYTFGSGTRLTVV.

The rearrangement uses TRBV12-3 or TRBV12-4 and TRBJ2-7; the D gene is possibly TRBD2 (5 bases). The CDR3 totals 15 residues. V lost 3 bases and J 2 bases, leaving 14 bases between the germline ends. The CDR3 loop reads CASSFTAGKPYEQYF. Written as DNA, the CDR3 is TGTGCCAGCAGTTTTACGGCCGGGAAGCCCTACGAGCAGTACTTC.

The genes are TRBV7-9 and TRBJ2-2; D is unclear. Germline V lookup: CDR1 SEHNR, CDR2 FQNEAQ (reference sequence). The V end was cut by 3 bases, the J end by 5 bases, with 4 bases between. CDR3 length: 12 amino acids. CDR3 protein: CASSFMTGELFF. CDR3 coding DNA: TGTGCCAGCAGCTTCATGACCGGGGAGCTGTTTTTT.

This clonotype was seen more than once but under ten times. The rearrangement uses TRBV29-1 and TRBJ2-7, with D maybe TRBD2 (5 bases). CDR3 length: 13 amino acids. Germline V gene lookup returns CDR1 SQVTM and CDR2 ANQGSEA. V gave up 1 base and J gave up 5 bases, with 12 bases separating them. CDR3 bases: TGCAGCGTTGAAGGATCTAGCAACCACGAGCAGTACTTC. Amino acids: CSVEGSSNHEQYF.

A few counts support this clonotype. J is TRBJ2-5 and V is TRBV12-3 or TRBV12-4, with TRBD2 matching over 8 bases. J was trimmed by 4 bases and V by 1 base; bases with no gene match: 11. The CDR3 loop spans 17 amino acids. The CDR3 loop reads CASSLGVREGLGETQYF. As DNA, the CDR3 is TGTGCCAGCAGTTTAGGGGTTCGGGAGGGCCTTGGAGAGACCCAGTACTTC.

The chain is built from TRBV5-1 and TRBJ2-7; a possible D gene is TRBD2 (6 bases). Germline CDR1 SGHRS, CDR2 YFSETQ. V was clipped by 2 bases and J by 3 bases, with 12 bases between them. The CDR3 totals 14 residues. CDR3 region: CASSLSRESYEQYF. The CDR3 DNA is TGCGCCAGCAGCTTAAGCCGGGAGAGCTACGAGCAGTACTTC.

The V and J genes are TRBV5-1 and TRBJ1-2; 12 positions agree with TRBD1. The CDR3 length is 14 residues. Germline lookup yields CDR1 SGHRS and CDR2 YFSETQ. After removal of 7 bases from V and 5 bases from J, the junction contained 6 bases not matched to a gene. The CDR3 protein is CASRGTGGSYGYTF. CDR3 coding DNA: TGCGCCAGCCGCGGGACAGGGGGCTCTTATGGCTACACCTTC. Based on the CDR3 plus reference TRBV5-1 and TRBJ1-2, the full variable domain is KAGVTQTPRYLIKTRGQQVTLSCSPISGHRSVSWYQQTPGQGLQFLFEYFSETQRNKGNFPGRFSGRQFSNSRSEMNVSTLELGDSALYLCASRGTGGSYGYTFGSGTRLTVV.

J is TRBJ2-1 and V is TRBV18; 11 nucleotides agree with TRBD2. This CDR3 is 15 amino acids long. Trimming at V came to 3 bases and at J to 7 bases, leaving 5 bases not matched to a gene. CDR1 KGHSH and CDR2 LQKENI come from the germline V gene. The DNA for the CDR3 is TGTGCCAGCTCACCGGGACTAGCGGATCAGAATGAGCAGTTCTTC. Protein sequence: CASSPGLADQNEQFF.

The V and J genes are TRBV18 and TRBJ1-5, with D tentatively TRBD1 (5 bases). CDR1 and CDR2 (germline): KGHSH, LQKENI. The V gene lost 3 bases and the J gene lost 7 bases, with 16 bases spanning the gap. The CDR3 totals 15 residues. CDR3 loop: CASSPGTAEGQPQHF. In DNA, the CDR3 is TGTGCCAGCTCACCCGGGACCGCCGAGGGGCAGCCCCAGCATTTT.

J is TRBJ1-4 and V is TRBV7-9; D unclear. The CDR3 is 13 amino acids. Trimming stripped 2 bases from V and 5 bases from J, with 6 bases between. Per the germline V gene, CDR1 is SEHNR and CDR2 is FQNEAQ (reference sequence). CDR3 protein: CASSLFQNEKLFF. The CDR3, as DNA: TGTGCCAGCAGCTTATTTCAAAATGAAAAACTGTTTTTT.